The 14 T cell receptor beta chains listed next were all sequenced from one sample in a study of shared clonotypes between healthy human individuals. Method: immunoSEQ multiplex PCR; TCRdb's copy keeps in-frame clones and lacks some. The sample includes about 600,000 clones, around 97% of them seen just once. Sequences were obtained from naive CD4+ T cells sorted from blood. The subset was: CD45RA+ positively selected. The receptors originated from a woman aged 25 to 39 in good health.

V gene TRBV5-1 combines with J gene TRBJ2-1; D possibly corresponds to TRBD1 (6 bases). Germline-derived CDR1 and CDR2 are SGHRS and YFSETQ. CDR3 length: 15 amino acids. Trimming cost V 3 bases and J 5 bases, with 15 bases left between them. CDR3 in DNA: TGCGCCAGCAGCTCGTCAGGGGTGAAGAACAATGAGCAGTTCTTC. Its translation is CASSSSGVKNNEQFF.

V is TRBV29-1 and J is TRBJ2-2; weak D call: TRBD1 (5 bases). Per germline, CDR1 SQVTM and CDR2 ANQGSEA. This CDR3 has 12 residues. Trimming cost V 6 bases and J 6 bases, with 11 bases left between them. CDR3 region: CSVLSGSGELFF. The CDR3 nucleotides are TGCAGCGTACTGTCAGGGTCCGGGGAGCTGTTTTTT.

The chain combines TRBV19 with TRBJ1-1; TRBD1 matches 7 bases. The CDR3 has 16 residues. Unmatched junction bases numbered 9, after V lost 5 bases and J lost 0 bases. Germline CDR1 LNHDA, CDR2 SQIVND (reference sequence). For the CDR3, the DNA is TGTGCCAGTAGTGTACCTACGACAGGGATGAACACTGAAGCTTTCTTT. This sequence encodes CASSVPTTGMNTEAFF.

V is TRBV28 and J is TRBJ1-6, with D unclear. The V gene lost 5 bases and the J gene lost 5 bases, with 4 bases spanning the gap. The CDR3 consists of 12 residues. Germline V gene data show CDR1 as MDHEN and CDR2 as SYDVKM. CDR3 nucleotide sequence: TGTGCCAGCAGTCCTAATAATTCACCCCTCCACTTT. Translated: CASSPNNSPLHF. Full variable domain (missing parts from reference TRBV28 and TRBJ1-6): DVKVTQSSRYLVKRTGEKVFLECVQDMDHENMFWYRQDPGLGLRLIYFSYDVKMKEKGDIPEGYSVSREKKERFSLILESASTNQTSMYLCASSPNNSPLHFGNGTRLTVT.

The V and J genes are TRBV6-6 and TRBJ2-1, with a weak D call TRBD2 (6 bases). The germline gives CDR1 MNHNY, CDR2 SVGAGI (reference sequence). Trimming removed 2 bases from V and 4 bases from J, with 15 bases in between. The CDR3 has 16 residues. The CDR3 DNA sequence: TGTGCCAGCAGTTACCGCGGGGACCCTTTTTACAATGAGCAGTTCTTC. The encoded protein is CASSYRGDPFYNEQFF.

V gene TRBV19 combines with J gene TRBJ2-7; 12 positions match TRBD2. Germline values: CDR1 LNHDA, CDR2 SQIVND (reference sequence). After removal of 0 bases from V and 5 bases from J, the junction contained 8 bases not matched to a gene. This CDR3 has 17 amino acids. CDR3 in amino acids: CASSIDRLAGVGDEQYF. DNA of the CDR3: TGTGCCAGTAGTATAGATCGACTAGCGGGAGTCGGCGACGAGCAGTACTTC.

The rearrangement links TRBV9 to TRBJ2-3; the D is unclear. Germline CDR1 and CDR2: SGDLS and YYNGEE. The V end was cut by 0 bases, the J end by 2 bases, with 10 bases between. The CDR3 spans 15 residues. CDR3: CASSVVGQPTDTQYF. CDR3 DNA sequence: TGTGCCAGCAGCGTAGTAGGGCAGCCCACAGATACGCAGTATTTT. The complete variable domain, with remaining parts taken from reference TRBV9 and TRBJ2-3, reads DSGVTQTPKHLITATGQRVTLRCSPRSGDLSVYWYQQSLDQGLQFLIQYYNGEERAKGNILERFSAQQFPDLHSELNLSSLELGDSALYFCASSVVGQPTDTQYFGPGTRLTVL.

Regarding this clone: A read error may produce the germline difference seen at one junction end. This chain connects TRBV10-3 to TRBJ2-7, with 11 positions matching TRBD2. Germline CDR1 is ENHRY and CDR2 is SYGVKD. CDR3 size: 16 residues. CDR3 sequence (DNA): TGTGCCAGCAGTTACGAAGGACTAGCGGGTTCCTACGAGCAGTACTTC. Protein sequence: CASSYEGLAGSYEQYF.

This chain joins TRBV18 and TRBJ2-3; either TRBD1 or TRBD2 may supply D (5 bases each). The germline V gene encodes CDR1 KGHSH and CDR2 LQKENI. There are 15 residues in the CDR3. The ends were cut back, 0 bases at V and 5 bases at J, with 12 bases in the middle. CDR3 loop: CASSPPGPAIDTQYF. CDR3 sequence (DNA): TGTGCCAGCTCACCACCGGGACCGGCTATAGATACGCAGTATTTT.

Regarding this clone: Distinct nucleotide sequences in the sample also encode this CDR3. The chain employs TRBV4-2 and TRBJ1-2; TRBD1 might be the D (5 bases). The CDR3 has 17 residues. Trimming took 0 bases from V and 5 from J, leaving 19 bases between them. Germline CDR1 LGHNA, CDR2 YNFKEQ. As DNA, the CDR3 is TGTGCCAGCAGCCAAGATGTTTCGAGGGGCGCTGGGTATGGCTACACCTTC. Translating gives CASSQDVSRGAGYGYTF.

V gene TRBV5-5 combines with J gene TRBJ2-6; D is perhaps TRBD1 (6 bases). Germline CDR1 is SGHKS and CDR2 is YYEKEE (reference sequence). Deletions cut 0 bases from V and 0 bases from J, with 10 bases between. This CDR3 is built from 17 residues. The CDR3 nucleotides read TGTGCCAGCAGCTTGGCCGGGACAAGCTCTGGGGCCAACGTCCTGACTTTC. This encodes CASSLAGTSSGANVLTF.

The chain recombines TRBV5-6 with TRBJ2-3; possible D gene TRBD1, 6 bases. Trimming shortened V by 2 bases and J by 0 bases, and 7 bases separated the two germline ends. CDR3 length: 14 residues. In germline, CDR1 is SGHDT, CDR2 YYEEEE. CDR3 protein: CASSFQGSTDTQYF. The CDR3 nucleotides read TGTGCCAGCAGCTTCCAGGGGAGCACAGATACGCAGTATTTT.

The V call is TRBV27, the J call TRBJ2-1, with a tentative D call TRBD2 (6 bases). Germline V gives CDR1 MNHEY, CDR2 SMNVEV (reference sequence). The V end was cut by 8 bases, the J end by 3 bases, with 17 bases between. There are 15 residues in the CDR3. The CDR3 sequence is CASVAPAAGYNEQFF. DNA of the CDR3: TGTGCCAGCGTGGCCCCGGCAGCGGGCTACAATGAGCAGTTCTTC.

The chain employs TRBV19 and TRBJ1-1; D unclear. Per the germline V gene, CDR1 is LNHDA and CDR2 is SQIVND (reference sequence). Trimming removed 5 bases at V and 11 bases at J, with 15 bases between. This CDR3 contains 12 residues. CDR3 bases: TGTGCCAGTAGTCCGGACCAATGGCAGGCTTTCTTT. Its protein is CASSPDQWQAFF.